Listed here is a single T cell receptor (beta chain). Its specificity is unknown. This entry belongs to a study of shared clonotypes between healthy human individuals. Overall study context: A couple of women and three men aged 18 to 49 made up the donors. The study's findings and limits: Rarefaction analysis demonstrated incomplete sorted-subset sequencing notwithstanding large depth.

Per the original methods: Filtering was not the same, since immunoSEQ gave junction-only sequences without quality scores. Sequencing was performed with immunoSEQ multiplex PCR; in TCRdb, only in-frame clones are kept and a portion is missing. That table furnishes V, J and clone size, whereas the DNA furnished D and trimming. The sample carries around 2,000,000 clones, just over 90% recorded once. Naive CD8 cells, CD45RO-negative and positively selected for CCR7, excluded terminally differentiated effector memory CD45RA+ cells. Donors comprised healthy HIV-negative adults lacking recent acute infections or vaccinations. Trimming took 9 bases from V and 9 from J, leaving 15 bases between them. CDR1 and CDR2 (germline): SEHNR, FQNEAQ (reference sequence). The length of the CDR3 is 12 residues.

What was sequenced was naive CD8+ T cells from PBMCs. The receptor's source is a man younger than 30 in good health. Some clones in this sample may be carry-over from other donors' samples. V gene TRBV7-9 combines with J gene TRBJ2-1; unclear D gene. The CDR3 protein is CASSALNSEQFF. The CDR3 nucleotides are TGTGCCAGTTCTGCCCTGAACAGTGAGCAGTTCTTC.